The T cell receptor beta chain under discussion was sequenced for a study of cytomegalovirus exposure and HLA in healthy donors. This clone turned up a few times. Its antigen is still unknown. A read error may produce the germline difference seen at one junction end. Study observations and caveats: As a later analysis showed, a missense DCLRE1C variant was linked to trimming of TCR beta V- and J-genes. It was in a later analysis that TCR association rates were seen to vary by HLA locus, highest for DRB1 and lowest for HLA-C.

The V gene's germline CDR1 is SSHAT and CDR2 FNYEAQ (reference sequence). This CDR3 contains 15 residues. This PCR relied on a set of 60 Vbeta primers and 13 Jbeta primers. Sequenced by immunoSEQ multiplex PCR; TCRdb stores in-frame clones only, minus some. The sample holds roughly 100,000 clones, 75% to 85% seen once. The J gene is TRBJ2-3, the V gene TRBV7-7; 8 positions match TRBD2. The sequencing input was PBMCs. This receptor was obtained from a young man in good health and CMV-seronegative. DNA for the CDR3: TGTGCTAGCAGCTTAGGGCTAGCGGGTTCAGATACGCAGTATTTT. Protein: CASSLGLAGSDTQYF.